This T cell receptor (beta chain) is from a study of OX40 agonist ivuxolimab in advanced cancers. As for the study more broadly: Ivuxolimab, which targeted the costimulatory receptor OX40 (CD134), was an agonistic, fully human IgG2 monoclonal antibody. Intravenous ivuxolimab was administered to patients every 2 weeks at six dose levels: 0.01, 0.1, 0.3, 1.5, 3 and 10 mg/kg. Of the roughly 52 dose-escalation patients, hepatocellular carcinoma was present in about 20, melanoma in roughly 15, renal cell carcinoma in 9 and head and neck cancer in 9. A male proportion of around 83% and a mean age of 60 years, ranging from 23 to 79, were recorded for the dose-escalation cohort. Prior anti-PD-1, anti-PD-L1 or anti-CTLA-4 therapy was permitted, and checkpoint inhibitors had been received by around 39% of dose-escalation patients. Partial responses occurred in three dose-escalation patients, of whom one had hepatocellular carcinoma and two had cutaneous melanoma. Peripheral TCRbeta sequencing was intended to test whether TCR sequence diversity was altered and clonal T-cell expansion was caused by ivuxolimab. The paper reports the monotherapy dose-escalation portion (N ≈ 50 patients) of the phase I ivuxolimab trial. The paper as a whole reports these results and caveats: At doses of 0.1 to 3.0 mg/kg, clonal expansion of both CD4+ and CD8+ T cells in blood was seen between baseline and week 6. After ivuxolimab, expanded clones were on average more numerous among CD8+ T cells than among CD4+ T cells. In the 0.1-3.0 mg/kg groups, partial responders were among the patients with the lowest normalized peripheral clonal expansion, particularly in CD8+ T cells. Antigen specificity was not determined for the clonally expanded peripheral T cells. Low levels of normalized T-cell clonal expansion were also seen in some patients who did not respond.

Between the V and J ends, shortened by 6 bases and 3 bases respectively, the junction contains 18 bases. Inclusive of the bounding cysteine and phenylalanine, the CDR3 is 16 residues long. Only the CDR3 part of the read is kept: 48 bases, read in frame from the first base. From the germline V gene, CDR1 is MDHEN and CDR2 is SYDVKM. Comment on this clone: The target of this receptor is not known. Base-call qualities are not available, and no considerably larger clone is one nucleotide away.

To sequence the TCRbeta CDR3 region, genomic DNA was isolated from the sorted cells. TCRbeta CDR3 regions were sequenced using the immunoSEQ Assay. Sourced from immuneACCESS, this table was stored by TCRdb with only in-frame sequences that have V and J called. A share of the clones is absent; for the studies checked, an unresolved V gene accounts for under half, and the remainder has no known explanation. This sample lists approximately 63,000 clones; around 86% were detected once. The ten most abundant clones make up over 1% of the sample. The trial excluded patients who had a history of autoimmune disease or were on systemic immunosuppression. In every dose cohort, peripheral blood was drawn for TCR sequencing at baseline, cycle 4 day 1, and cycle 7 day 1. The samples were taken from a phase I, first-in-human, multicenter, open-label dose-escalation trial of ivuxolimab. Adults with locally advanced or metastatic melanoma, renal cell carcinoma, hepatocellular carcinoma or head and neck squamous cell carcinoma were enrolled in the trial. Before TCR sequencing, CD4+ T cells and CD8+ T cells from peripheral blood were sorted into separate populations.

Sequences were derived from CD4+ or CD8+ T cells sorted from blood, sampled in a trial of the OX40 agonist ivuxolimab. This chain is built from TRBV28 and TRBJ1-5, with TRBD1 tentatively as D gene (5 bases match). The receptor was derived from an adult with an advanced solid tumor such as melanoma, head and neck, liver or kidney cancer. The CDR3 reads CASRSEGEMANQPQHF. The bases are TGTGCCAGCAGATCGGAAGGGGAAATGGCCAATCAGCCCCAGCATTTT.